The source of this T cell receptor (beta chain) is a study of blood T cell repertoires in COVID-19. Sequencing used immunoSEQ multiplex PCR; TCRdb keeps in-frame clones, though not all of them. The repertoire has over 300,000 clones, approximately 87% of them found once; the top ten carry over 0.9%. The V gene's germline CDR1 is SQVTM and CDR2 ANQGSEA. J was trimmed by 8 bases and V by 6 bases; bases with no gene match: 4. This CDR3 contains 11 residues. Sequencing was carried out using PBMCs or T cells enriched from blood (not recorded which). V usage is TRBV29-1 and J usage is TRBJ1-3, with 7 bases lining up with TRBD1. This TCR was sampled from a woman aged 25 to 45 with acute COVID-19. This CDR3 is CSVGQGDTIYF. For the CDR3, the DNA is TGCAGCGTCGGGCAGGGGGACACCATATATTTT.